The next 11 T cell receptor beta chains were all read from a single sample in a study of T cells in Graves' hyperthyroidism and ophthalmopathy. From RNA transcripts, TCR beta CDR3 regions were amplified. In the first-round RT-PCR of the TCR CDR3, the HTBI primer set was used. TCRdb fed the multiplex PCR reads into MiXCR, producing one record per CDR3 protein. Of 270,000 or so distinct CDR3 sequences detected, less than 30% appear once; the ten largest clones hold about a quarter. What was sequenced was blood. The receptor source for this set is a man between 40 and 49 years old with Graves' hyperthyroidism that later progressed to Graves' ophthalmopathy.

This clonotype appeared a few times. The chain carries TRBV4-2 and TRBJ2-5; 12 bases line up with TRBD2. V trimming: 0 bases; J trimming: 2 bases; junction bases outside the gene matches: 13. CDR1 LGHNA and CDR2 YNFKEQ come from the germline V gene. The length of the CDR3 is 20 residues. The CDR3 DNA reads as TGTGCCAGCAGCCAAGAGCAACTAGCGGGAGGTGCCCATGCGCAAGAGACCCAGTACTTC. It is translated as CASSQEQLAGGAHAQETQYF.

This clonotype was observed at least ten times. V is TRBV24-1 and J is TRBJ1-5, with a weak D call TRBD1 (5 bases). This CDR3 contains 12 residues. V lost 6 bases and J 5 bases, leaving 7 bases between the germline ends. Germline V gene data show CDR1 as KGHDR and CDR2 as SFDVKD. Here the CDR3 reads CATSMGDQPQHF. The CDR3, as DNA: TGTGCCACCAGTATGGGGGATCAGCCCCAGCATTTT.

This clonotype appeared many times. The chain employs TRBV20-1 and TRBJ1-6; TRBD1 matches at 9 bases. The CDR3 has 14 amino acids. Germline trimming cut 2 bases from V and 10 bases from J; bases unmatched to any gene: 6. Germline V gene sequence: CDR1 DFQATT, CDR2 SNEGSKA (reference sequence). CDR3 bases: TGCAGTGCTAGATTGGGACAGGGCAGATCACCCCTCCACTTT. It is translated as CSARLGQGRSPLHF.

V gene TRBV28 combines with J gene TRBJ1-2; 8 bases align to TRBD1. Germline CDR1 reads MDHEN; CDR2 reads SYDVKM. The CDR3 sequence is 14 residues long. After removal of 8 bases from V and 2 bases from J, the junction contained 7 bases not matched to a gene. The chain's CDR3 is CASARQGLNYGYTF. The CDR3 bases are TGTGCCAGCGCAAGACAGGGGCTCAACTATGGCTACACCTTC.

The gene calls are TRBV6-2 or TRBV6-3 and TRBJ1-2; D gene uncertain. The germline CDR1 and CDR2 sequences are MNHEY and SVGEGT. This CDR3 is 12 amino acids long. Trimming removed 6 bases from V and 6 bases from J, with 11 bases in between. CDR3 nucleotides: TGTGCCAGCAGGTTAGAGATGGATGGCTACACCTTC. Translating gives CASRLEMDGYTF.

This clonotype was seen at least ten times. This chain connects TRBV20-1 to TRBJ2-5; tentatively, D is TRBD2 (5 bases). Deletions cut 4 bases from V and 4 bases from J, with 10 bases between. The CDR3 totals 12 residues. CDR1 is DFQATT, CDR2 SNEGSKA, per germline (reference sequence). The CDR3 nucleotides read TGCAGTGCTACAGACCGGGGAGAGACCCAGTACTTC. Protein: CSATDRGETQYF.

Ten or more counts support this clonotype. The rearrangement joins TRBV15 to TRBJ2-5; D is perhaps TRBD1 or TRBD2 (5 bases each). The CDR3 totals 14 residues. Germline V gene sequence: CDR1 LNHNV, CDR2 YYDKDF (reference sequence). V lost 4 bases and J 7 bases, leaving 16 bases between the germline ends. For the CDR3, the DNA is TGTGCCACCAGCACCGAGAAGGGACGGGGGACCCAGTACTTC. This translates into CATSTEKGRGTQYF.

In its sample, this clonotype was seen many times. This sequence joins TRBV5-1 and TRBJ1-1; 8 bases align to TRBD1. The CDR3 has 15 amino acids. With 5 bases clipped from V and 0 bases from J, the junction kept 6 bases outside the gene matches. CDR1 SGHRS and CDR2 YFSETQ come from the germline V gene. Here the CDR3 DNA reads TGCGCCAGCAGAAACCAGGGGGCCGTGAACACTGAAGCTTTCTTT. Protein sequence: CASRNQGAVNTEAFF.

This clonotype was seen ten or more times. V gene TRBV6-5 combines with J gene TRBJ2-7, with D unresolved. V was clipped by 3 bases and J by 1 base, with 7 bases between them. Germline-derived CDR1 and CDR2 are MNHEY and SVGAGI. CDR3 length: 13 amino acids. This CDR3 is CASSYHRSYEQYF. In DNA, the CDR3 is TGTGCCAGCAGTTATCACAGATCCTACGAGCAGTACTTC.

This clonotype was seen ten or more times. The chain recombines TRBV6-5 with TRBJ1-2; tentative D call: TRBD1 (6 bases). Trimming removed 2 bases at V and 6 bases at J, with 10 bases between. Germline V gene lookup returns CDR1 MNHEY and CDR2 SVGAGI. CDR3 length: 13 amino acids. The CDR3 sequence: CASSYTGSNGYTF. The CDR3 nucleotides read TGTGCCAGCAGTTACACAGGGAGTAATGGCTACACCTTC.

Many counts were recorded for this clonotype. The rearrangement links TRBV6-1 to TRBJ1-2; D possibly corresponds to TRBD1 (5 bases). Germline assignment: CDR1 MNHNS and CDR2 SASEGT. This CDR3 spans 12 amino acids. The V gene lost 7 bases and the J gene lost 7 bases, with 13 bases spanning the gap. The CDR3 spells CASTPAGGGYTF. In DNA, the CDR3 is TGTGCCAGCACTCCCGCGGGGGGTGGCTACACCTTC.